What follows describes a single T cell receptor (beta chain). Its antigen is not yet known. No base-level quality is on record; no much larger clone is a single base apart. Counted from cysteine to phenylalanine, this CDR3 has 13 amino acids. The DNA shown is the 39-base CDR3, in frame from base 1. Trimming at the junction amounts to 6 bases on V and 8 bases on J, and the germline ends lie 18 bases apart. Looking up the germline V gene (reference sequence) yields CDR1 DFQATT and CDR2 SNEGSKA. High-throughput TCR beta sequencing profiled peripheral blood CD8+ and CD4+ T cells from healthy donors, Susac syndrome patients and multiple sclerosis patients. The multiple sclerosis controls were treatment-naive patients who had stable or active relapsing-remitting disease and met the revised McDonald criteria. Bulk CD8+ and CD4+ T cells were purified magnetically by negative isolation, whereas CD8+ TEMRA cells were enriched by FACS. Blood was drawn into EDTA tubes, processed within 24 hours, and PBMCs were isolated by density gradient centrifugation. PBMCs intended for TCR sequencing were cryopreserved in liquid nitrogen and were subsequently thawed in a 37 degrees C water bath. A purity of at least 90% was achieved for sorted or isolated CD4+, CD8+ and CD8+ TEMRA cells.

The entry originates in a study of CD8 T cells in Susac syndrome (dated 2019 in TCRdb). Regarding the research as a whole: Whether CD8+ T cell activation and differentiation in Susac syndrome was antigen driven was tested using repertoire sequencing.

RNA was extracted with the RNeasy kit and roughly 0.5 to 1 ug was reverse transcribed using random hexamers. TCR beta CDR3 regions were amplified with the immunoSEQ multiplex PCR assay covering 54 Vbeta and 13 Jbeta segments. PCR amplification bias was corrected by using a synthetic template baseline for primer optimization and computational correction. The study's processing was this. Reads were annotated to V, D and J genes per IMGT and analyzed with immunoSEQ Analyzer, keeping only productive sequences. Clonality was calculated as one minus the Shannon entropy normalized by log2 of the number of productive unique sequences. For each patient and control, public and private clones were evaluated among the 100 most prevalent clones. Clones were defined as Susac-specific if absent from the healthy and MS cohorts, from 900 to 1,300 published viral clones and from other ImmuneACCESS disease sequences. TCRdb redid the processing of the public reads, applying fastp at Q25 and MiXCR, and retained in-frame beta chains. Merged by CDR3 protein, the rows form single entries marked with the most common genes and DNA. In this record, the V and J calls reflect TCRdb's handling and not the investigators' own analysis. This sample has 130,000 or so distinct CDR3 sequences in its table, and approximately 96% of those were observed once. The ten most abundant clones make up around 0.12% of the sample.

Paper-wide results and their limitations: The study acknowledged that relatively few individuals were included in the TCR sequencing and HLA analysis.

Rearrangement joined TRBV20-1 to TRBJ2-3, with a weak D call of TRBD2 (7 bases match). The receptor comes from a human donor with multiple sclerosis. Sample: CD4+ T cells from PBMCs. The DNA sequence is TGCAGTGCCCAGACGAAGGGGGGGGGTACGCAGTATTTT. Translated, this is CSAQTKGGGTQYF.